A selection of T cell receptor beta chains follows, all from one sample in a study of breast tumors, draining lymph nodes, adjacent tissues. TCRdb re-called the multiplex PCR reads through MiXCR, storing one row per CDR3 protein. Among approximately 200,000 distinct CDR3 sequences listed, approximately 33% were seen once. Sequenced material: axillary lymph node tissue. The receptors derive from a female donor with breast cancer. Some clones in this sample may be carry-over from other donors' samples. The CDR3 runs from the conserved cysteine through the conserved F or W. A D gene is named only where the DNA matches it firmly. Clone size is stated in some rows and not others, as once, few, many or a class when expanded.

v_gene	d_gene	abundance	j_gene	CDR3nt	CDR3aa
TRBV5-1	.	many	TRBJ2-7	TGCGCCAGCAGCTATAGGACAGCAGGGGCCTATCCCTACGAGCAGTACTTC	CASSYRTAGAYPYEQYF
TRBV12-3/TRBV12-4	TRBD2	many	TRBJ2-2	TGTGCCAGCAGTTTTGGGACTAGCGGGGACGGGGAGCTGTTTTTT	CASSFGTSGDGELFF
TRBV7-2	.	many	TRBJ1-2	TGTGCCAGCAGCACTAGCACAGGGACTTTCACTGGCTACACCTTC	CASSTSTGTFTGYTF
TRBV6-6	.	.	TRBJ2-7	TGTGCCAGCAGTCCGCTCGGCGGGACCCTCTCCTACGAGCGGTACTTC	CASSPLGGTLSYERYF
TRBV20-1	TRBD2	many	TRBJ2-5	TGCAGTGCTACAGGACTAGGAGCCTTCCAAGAGACCCAGTACTTC	CSATGLGAFQETQYF
TRBV7-4	TRBD2	.	TRBJ2-2	TGTGCCAGCGGCACCGGGACTAGCGGGAGGACCGGGGAGCTGTTTTTT	CASGTGTSGRTGELFF
TRBV11-2	.	many	TRBJ2-2	TGTGCCAGCAGCGCGGGACTGAAACACACCGGGGAGCTGTTTTTT	CASSAGLKHTGELFF
TRBV25-1	.	.	TRBJ2-7	TGTGCTAGAGATCTGTCGCGGGCCGCCTACGAGCAGTACTTC	CARDLSRAAYEQYF
TRBV5-5	TRBD2	many	TRBJ2-3	TGTGCCAGCATCCCGACTAGCGGGAGCACAGATACGCAGTATTTT	CASIPTSGSTDTQYF
TRBV10-3	.	many	TRBJ2-3	TGTGCCACCGGGGGGCCTAGGGTTATGGACACAGATACGCAGTATTTT	CATGGPRVMDTDTQYF
TRBV19	.	many	TRBJ1-6	TGTGCCAGTAGTACTCGACAGGATAATTCACCCCTCCACTTT	CASSTRQDNSPLHF
TRBV24-1	TRBD2	many	TRBJ2-5	TGTGCCACCAGTGACCGCGGACTAGCGGGGGGGAAAGAGACCCAGTACTTC	CATSDRGLAGGKETQYF
TRBV7-3	.	.	TRBJ1-5	TGTGCCAGCATCCCCCCAGGGAGTCCGAGCACGGGTAGCAATCAGCCCCAGCATTTT	CASIPPGSPSTGSNQPQHF
TRBV13	TRBD2	many	TRBJ2-5	TGTGCCAGCAGCTTAGTCGGCGCTAGCGGGAGTTACCAAGAGACCCAGTACTTC	CASSLVGASGSYQETQYF
TRBV5-1	TRBD1	many	TRBJ2-7	TGCGCCAGCAGCTTGGTCACAGGGGAAGACGAGCAGTACTTC	CASSLVTGEDEQYF
TRBV5-1	TRBD2	many	TRBJ2-1	TGCGCCAGCAGCTTACCTAGCGGGAGTTTCAATGAGCAGTTCTTC	CASSLPSGSFNEQFF
TRBV2	.	many	TRBJ1-5	TGTGCCAGCAGTGGGGGGGAAGGGTCGCGGCAGCCCCAGCATTTT	CASSGGEGSRQPQHF
TRBV28	TRBD2	.	TRBJ2-3	TGTGCCAGCAGTTCCCGGGACTACGAGCCGGATACGCAGTATTTT	CASSSRDYEPDTQYF
TRBV6-6	.	.	TRBJ2-7	TGTGCCAGCAGACCACTACAACGGACAGAAGGTGGCTACGAGCAGTACTTC	CASRPLQRTEGGYEQYF
TRBV5-1	TRBD1	.	TRBJ1-2	TGCGCCAGCAGCGCTGGACAGGGGGGGCCCTACTATGGCTACACCTTC	CASSAGQGGPYYGYTF
TRBV2	.	many	TRBJ1-6	TGTGCCAGCAGTCCCCAGGGTTCGTCTTCACCCCTCCACTTT	CASSPQGSSSPLHF
TRBV6-5	TRBD2	many	TRBJ2-7	TGTGCCAGCACGTCTAGCGGGGGTTCCTACGAGCAGTACTTC	CASTSSGGSYEQYF
TRBV19	.	many	TRBJ2-1	TGTGCCAGTAGTATAGAGGGGGGACTGGAGCAGTTCTTC	CASSIEGGLEQFF
TRBV10-1	.	few	TRBJ1-2	TGCGCCAGCAGTGAGTCTACTCCGGGGGCCTATGGCTACACCTTC	CASSESTPGAYGYTF
TRBV7-8	.	many	TRBJ2-7	TGTGCCAGCAGCTTTAATAGCGGTCAACTCTCCTACGAGCAGTACTTC	CASSFNSGQLSYEQYF
TRBV20-1	.	.	TRBJ1-5	TGCAGTGCTAGTCCTAGTAGCAATCAGCCCCAGCATTTT	CSASPSSNQPQHF
TRBV2	.	.	TRBJ2-5	TGTGCCAGCAGTGGCACAGTGGGGCTACAGGAGACCCAGTACTTC	CASSGTVGLQETQYF